This T cell receptor beta chain stems from a study of blood T cell repertoires in COVID-19. Study in general: Acute and convalescent COVID-19 specimens originated in the United States, Italy and Spain.

Looked up from germline, CDR1 is MNHEY and CDR2 is SVGAGI. The CDR3 is 13 amino acids. V shed 10 bases, J shed 5 bases, and the junction held 6 bases outside the gene matches. Authors' data handling: Reference gene primer amplification yielded estimated nucleated cell counts. Using immunoSEQ multiplex PCR, the repertoire was profiled, and TCRdb retains in-frame clones only, with some absent. V, J and clone size are taken as reported in that table, and D and trimming were inferred from the DNA itself. The sample shows about 110,000 clones, about 78% of them seen only once. Specimen: peripheral blood. The sequence was obtained from a human donor in a cohort sampled during active or convalescent COVID-19. The V call is TRBV6-5, the J call TRBJ2-7, with 12 bases matching TRBD1. CDR3 in amino acids: CATTRDRGHEQYF. In DNA form, the CDR3 reads TGTGCCACGACGAGGGACAGGGGGCACGAGCAGTACTTC.